The 17 T cell receptor beta chains below all came from one sample that was sequenced in a study of T cell responses to AZD1222 COVID-19 vaccine. Libraries were prepared by immunoSEQ multiplex PCR; TCRdb keeps only in-frame clonotypes and omits some of them. The sample consists of approximately 140,000 clones, 92% of them appearing once. Source: peripheral blood, taken 28 days after the second AZD1222 dose. These receptors all stem from an adult who received the AZD1222 COVID-19 vaccine.

This chain uses TRBV2 with TRBJ2-2; TRBD1 matches at 9 bases. CDR3 size: 18 residues. Germline V gene lookup returns CDR1 SNHLY and CDR2 FYNNEI. V gave up 5 bases and J gave up 5 bases; unmatched junction bases: 15. CDR3 sequence: CASSIILQGQGQTGELFF. CDR3 in DNA: TGTGCCAGCAGTATAATCCTACAGGGACAGGGTCAAACCGGGGAGCTGTTTTTT.

Written as DNA, the CDR3 is TGTGCCAGCAGCAGGGACAGGGAGAATGAGCAGTTCTTC. It specifies CASSRDRENEQFF. V is TRBV6-5 and J is TRBJ2-1, with 9 bases lining up with TRBD1. The CDR3 is 13 amino acids. Germline loops: CDR1 MNHEY, CDR2 SVGAGI. V dropped 6 bases and J dropped 7; count of bases not matched to a gene: 4.

This clone was counted between two and nine times. The chain combines TRBV7-9 with TRBJ1-6; D is perhaps TRBD1 (6 bases). The V gene lost 5 bases and the J gene lost 3 bases, with 11 bases spanning the gap. The CDR3 has 15 amino acids. CDR1 is SEHNR and CDR2 is FQNEAQ in the germline V gene (reference sequence). CDR3 nucleotides: TGTGCCAGCAGCCCAGGGGTGGTCTATAATTCACCCCTCCACTTT. This encodes CASSPGVVYNSPLHF. Full variable domain (rest looked up from reference TRBV7-9 and TRBJ1-6): DTGVSQNPRHKITKRGQNVTFRCDPISEHNRLYWYRQTLGQGPEFLTYFQNEAQLEKSRLLSDRFSAERPKGSFSTLEIQRTEQGDSAMYLCASSPGVVYNSPLHFGNGTRLTVT.

This clone appeared once. This chain joins TRBV7-2 and TRBJ2-7, with D hard to call. V was pared by 5 bases and J by 1 base, with 9 bases between. The CDR3 has 13 residues. Looked up from germline, CDR1 is SGHTA and CDR2 is FQGNSA. The CDR3 coding sequence is TGTGCCAGCAGCCCAAGTCCATCCTACGAGCAGTACTTC. Translated: CASSPSPSYEQYF.

The DNA for the CDR3 is TGTGCCAGCGCTAGCGTCAATTGGCCCGGGGAGCTGTTTTTT. This translates into CASASVNWPGELFF. The V gene is TRBV6-5, the J gene TRBJ2-2; a weak D match, TRBD2 (6 bases). Germline V gene data show CDR1 as MNHEY and CDR2 as SVGAGI. CDR3 length: 14 amino acids. With 8 bases removed from V and 6 bases from J, the gap between germline ends came to 16 bases.

The chain recombines TRBV28 with TRBJ2-5, with 12 bases identical to TRBD2. CDR3 size: 16 residues. CDR1 is MDHEN and CDR2 is SYDVKM in the germline V gene. Losses at the gene ends were 6 bases for V and 1 base for J; bases not matched to a gene: 6. The CDR3 coding sequence is TGTGCCAGCAGCCCGGGACTAGCGGGCTTCCAAGAGACCCAGTACTTC. Its translation is CASSPGLAGFQETQYF.

The chain couples TRBV4-2 to TRBJ2-1; the D is unclear. The CDR3 runs 13 residues. Between the trimmed V and J ends, which lost 4 bases and 5 bases, there was a span of 9 bases. Germline V gives CDR1 LGHNA, CDR2 YNFKEQ. The CDR3 is CASSRQMDNEQFF. The CDR3 region has the DNA TGTGCCAGCAGCCGGCAGATGGACAATGAGCAGTTCTTC.

The gene calls are TRBV21-1 and TRBJ1-6; TRBD1 is the table's D call and was not checked against the DNA. TRBV21-1 is marked as a pseudogene. The CDR3 has 16 residues. In DNA form, the CDR3 reads TGTGCCAGCAGCAAAGCCAAGTCAGTCTATAATTCACCCCTCCACTTT. This gives the protein CASSKAKSVYNSPLHF.

The chain recombines TRBV25-1 with TRBJ2-2; D ambiguous. Between the trimmed V and J ends, which lost 5 bases and 6 bases, there was a span of 13 bases. The V gene's germline CDR1 is MGHDK and CDR2 SYGVNS. The CDR3 covers 14 residues. This CDR3 reads CASSSERAPGELFF. The CDR3 DNA follows: TGTGCCAGCAGTTCGGAAAGGGCCCCCGGGGAGCTGTTTTTT.

This chain joins TRBV6-2 or TRBV6-3 and TRBJ2-2, with D unclear. With 2 bases removed from V and 12 bases from J, the gap between germline ends came to 10 bases. This CDR3 has 12 residues. Germline loops: CDR1 MNHEY, CDR2 SVGEGT. The CDR3 DNA is TGTGCCAGCAGTTACAGACAAATGAAGCTGTTTTTT. Translated: CASSYRQMKLFF.

In this sample, this clone turned up a few times. The chain couples TRBV19 to TRBJ2-2, with 7 bases matching TRBD2. The CDR3 is 14 amino acids. Looked up from germline, CDR1 is LNHDA and CDR2 is SQIVND (reference sequence). J was trimmed by 8 bases and V by 7 bases; bases with no gene match: 10. The CDR3 protein is CASKFGGSGGELFF. The CDR3, as DNA: TGTGCCAGTAAATTTGGCGGGAGCGGTGGGGAGCTGTTTTTT.

This sequence joins TRBV5-6 and TRBJ2-2, with a possible D match to TRBD1 (6 bases). The germline gives CDR1 SGHDT, CDR2 YYEEEE. This CDR3 has 17 amino acids. The ends were cut back, 2 bases at V and 4 bases at J, with 18 bases in the middle. The CDR3 protein is CASSFPPGQDITGELFF. Here the CDR3 DNA reads TGTGCCAGCAGCTTCCCACCGGGACAAGATATCACCGGGGAGCTGTTTTTT.

V and J are TRBV29-1 and TRBJ2-7; D perhaps matches TRBD1 (6 bases). The CDR3 length is 13 residues. V was clipped by 7 bases and J by 0 bases, with 13 bases between them. Per the germline V gene, CDR1 is SQVTM and CDR2 is ANQGSEA. Here the CDR3 DNA reads TGCAGCGCCAGGACAGACGACTCCTACGAGCAGTACTTC. This encodes CSARTDDSYEQYF.

A few counts support this clone. CDR3 DNA sequence: TGTGCCAGCAGCTTAGTGGGCAGCCCTAACTATGGCTACACCTTC. The encoded protein is CASSLVGSPNYGYTF. The chain combines TRBV11-3 with TRBJ1-2, with D unclear. V shed 1 base and J shed 0 bases, with 9 bases lying between them. The CDR3 length is 15 residues. CDR1 and CDR2 from the germline V gene are SGHNT and YENEEA.

This chain joins TRBV5-8 and TRBJ2-5; D possibly corresponds to TRBD2 (5 bases). The CDR3 loop spans 12 amino acids. Trimming removed 2 bases from V and 11 bases from J, with 13 bases in between. Per germline, CDR1 SGHTS and CDR2 YDEGEE. The CDR3 nucleotides are TGTGCCAGCAGCTTCGGAGAGGGTGGGCAGTACTTC. Translating it yields CASSFGEGGQYF.

The chain recombines TRBV11-3 with TRBJ2-1, with TRBD1 as a possible D gene (5 bases). CDR3 length: 14 amino acids. V was clipped by 2 bases and J by 9 bases, with 14 bases between them. Germline values: CDR1 SGHNT, CDR2 YENEEA. CDR3 sequence reads: CASSLKGRQTEQFF. The CDR3 coding sequence is TGTGCCAGCAGCTTAAAGGGGCGGCAGACTGAGCAGTTCTTC. Drawing the rest from reference TRBV11-3 and TRBJ2-1, the complete variable domain is EAGVVQSPRYKIIEKKQPVAFWCNPISGHNTLYWYLQNLGQGPELLIRYENEEAVDDSQLPKDRFSAERLKGVDSTLKIQPAELGDSAVYLCASSLKGRQTEQFFGPGTRLTVL.

DNA for the CDR3: TGTGCCAGCAGCTCGGACCTAAACTATGGCTACACCTTC. Its translation is CASSSDLNYGYTF. The chain has TRBV11-2 and TRBJ1-2; D unresolved. V lost 4 bases, J lost 2 bases, and 8 bases lay in between. The CDR3 extends over 13 amino acids. In germline, CDR1 is SGHAT, CDR2 FQNNGV.